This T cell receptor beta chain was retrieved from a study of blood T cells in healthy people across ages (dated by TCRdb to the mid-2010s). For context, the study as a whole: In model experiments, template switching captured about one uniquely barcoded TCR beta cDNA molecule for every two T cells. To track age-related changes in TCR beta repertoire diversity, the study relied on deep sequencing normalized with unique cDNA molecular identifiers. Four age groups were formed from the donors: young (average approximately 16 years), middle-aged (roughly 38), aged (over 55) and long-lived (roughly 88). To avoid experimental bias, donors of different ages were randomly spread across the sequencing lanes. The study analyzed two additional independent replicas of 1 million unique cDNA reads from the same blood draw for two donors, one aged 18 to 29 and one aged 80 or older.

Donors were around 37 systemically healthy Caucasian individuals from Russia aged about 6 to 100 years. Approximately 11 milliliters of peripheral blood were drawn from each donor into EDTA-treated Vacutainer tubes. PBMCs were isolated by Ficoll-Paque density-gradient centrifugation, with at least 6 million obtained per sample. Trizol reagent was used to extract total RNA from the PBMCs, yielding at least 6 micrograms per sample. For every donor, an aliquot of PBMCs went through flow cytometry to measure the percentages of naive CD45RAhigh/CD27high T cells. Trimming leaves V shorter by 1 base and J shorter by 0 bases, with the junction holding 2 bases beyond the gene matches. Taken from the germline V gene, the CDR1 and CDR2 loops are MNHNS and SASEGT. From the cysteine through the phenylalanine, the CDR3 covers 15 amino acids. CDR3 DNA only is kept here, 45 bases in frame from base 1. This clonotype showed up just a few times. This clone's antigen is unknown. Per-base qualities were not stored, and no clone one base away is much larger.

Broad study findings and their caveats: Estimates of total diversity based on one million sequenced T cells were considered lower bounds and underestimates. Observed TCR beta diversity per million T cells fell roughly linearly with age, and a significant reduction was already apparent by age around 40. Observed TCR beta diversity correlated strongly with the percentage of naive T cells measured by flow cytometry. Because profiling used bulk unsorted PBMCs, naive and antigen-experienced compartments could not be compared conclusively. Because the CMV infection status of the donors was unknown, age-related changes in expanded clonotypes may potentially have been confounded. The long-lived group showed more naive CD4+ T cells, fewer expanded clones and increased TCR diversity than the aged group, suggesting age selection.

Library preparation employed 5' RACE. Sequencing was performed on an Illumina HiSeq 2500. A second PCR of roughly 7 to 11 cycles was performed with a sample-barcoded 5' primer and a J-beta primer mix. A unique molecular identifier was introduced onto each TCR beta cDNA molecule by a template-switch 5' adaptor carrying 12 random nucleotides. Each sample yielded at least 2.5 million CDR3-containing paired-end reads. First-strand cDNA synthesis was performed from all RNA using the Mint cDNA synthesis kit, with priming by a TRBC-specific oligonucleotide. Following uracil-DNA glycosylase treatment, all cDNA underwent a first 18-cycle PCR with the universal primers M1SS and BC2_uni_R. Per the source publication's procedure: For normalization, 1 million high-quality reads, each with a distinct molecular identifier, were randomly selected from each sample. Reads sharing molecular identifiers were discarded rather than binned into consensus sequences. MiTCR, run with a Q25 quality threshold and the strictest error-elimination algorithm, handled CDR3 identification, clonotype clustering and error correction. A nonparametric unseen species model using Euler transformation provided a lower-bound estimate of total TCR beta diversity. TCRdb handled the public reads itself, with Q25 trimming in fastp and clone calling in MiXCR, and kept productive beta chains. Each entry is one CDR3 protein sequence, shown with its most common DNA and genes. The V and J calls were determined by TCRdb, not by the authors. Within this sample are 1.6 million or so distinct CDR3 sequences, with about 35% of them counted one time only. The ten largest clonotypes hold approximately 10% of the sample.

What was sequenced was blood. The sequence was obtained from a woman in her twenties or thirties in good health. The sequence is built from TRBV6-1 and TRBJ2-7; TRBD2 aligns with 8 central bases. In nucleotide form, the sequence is TGTGCCAGCAGTGAAGAAGGGACTAGCTCCTACGAGCAGTACTTC. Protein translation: CASSEEGTSSYEQYF.